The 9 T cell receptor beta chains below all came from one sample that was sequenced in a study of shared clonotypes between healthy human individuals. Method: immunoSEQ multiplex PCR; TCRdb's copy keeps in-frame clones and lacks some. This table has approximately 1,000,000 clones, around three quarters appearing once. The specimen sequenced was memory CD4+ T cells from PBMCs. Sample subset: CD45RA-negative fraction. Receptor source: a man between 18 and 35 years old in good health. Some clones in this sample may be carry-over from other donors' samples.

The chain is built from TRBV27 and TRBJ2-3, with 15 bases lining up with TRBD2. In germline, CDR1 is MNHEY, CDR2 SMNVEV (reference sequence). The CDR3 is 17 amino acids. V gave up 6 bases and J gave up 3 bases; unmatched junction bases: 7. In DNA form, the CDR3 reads TGTGCCAGCAGGGGACTAGCGGGAGGTTTTCGTACAGATACGCAGTATTTT. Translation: CASRGLAGGFRTDTQYF.

The CDR3 region has the DNA TGTGCCAGTAGCCCCCGGACCCAGCCCCAGCATTTT. Its protein product is CASSPRTQPQHF. V gene TRBV19 combines with J gene TRBJ1-5, with unresolved D. Per the germline V gene, CDR1 is LNHDA and CDR2 is SQIVND (reference sequence). The CDR3 spans 12 residues. Trimming took 6 bases from V and 7 from J, leaving 10 bases between them.

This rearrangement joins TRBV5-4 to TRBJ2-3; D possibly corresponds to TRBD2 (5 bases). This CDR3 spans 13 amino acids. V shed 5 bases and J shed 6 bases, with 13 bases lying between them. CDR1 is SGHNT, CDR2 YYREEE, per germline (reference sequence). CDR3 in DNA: TGTGCCAGCAGTCCGGTCCCGGGGGATACGCAGTATTTT. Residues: CASSPVPGDTQYF.

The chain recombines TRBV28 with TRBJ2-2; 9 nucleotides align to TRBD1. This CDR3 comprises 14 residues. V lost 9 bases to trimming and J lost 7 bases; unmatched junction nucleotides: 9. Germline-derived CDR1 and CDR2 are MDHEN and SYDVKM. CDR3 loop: CASVRDRASGELFF. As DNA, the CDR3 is TGTGCCAGTGTCCGGGACAGGGCAAGCGGGGAGCTGTTTTTT.

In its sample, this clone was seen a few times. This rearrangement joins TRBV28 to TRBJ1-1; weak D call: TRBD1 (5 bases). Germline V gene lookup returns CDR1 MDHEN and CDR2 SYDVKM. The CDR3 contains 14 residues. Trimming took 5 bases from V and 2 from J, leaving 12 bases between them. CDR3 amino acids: CASSGGDSNTEAFF. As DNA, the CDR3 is TGTGCCAGCAGTGGGGGGGACTCAAACACTGAAGCTTTCTTT.

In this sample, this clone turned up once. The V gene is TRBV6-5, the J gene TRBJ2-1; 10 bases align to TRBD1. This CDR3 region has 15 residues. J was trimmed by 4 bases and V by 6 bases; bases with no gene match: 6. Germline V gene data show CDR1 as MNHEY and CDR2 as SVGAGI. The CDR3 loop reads CASRAGTGAYNEQFF. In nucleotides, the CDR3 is TGTGCCAGCAGGGCCGGGACAGGGGCGTACAATGAGCAGTTCTTC.

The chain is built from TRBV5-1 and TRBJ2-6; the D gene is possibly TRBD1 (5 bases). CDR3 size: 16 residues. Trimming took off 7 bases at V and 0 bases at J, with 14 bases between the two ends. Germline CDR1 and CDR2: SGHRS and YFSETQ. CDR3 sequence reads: CASSRQGDSGANVLTF. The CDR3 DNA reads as TGCGCCAGCTCTCGTCAGGGCGACTCTGGGGCCAACGTCCTGACTTTC.

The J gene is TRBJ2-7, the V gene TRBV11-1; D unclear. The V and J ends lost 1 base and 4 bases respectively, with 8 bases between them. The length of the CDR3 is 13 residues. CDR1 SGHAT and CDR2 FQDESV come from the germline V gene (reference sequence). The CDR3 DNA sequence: TGTGCCAGCAGCTTAGAGGCCCTTTACGAGCAGTACTTC. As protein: CASSLEALYEQYF.

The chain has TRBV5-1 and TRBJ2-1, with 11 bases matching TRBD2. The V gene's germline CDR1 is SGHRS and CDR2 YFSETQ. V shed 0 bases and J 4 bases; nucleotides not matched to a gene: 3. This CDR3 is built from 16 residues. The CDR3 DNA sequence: TGCGCCAGCAGCTTGGTACTAGCGGGGGCATACAATGAGCAGTTCTTC. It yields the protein CASSLVLAGAYNEQFF.